The 8 T cell receptor beta chains below were found in one sample sequenced in a study of shared clonotypes between healthy human individuals. The naive CD8 fraction comprised CD45RO-negative cells positively selected for CCR7 and excluded terminally differentiated effector memory CD45RA+ cells. TCRdb's copy holds only in-frame clones and misses some; the assay was immunoSEQ multiplex PCR. The sample contains about 700,000 clones, roughly nine tenths of which appear only once. Sequenced material: naive CD8+ T cells sorted from blood. The origin of the receptors is a man under 40 in good health.

Only one count was recorded for this clone. The V gene is TRBV28, the J gene TRBJ1-1; no definite D call. The CDR3 runs to 15 residues. V lost 2 bases, J lost 6 bases, and 16 bases lay in between. Germline loops: CDR1 MDHEN, CDR2 SYDVKM. CDR3 in DNA: TGTGCCAGCAGTTTAACCGGATCCGGGCCCGCTGAAGCTTTCTTT. Translation: CASSLTGSGPAEAFF.

This rearrangement joins TRBV7-9 to TRBJ1-3; no firm D call. Germline CDR1 and CDR2: SEHNR and FQNEAQ (reference sequence). Trimming stripped 3 bases from V and 8 bases from J, with 11 bases between. This CDR3 contains 13 residues. In nucleotides, the CDR3 is TGTGCCAGCAGCTTTCCCCTGGAAGACACCATATATTTT. It codes for CASSFPLEDTIYF.

V gene TRBV7-9 combines with J gene TRBJ2-2, with D maybe TRBD1 (5 bases). Trimming left V 3 bases short and J 3 bases short, with 8 bases between. Germline V gene sequence: CDR1 SEHNR, CDR2 FQNEAQ (reference sequence). The CDR3 length is 14 residues. DNA of the CDR3: TGTGCCAGCAGCTTGGTCAGGGACACCGGGGAGCTGTTTTTT. Its translation is CASSLVRDTGELFF.

The chain combines TRBV7-9 with TRBJ2-7; D perhaps matches TRBD1 (6 bases). Germline CDR1 is SEHNR and CDR2 is FQNEAQ (reference sequence). With 5 bases removed from V and 2 bases from J, the gap between germline ends came to 10 bases. CDR3 length: 13 amino acids. The DNA for the CDR3 is TGTGCCAGCAGCGAAGGACAGACCTACGAGCAGTACTTC. Its protein product is CASSEGQTYEQYF.

The chain combines TRBV18 with TRBJ2-1; D might be TRBD1 (6 bases). Trimming took 8 bases from V and 8 from J, leaving 13 bases between them. The CDR3 runs to 12 residues. CDR1 is KGHSH, CDR2 LQKENI, per germline. In nucleotides, the CDR3 is TGTGCCAGCGGGGGCTCTCTGGATGAGCAGTTCTTC. Translating gives CASGGSLDEQFF.

A word on this clone: This same CDR3 is encoded by further DNA sequences in the sample. This chain uses TRBV7-9 with TRBJ1-2, with TRBD1 matching 7 bases. The CDR3 totals 13 residues. Germline CDR1 SEHNR, CDR2 FQNEAQ (reference sequence). With V trimmed by 5 bases and J by 3 bases, 3 bases remained unmatched. The CDR3 DNA follows: TGTGCCAGCAGCCTTACAGGGGACTATGGCTACACCTTC. Encoded protein: CASSLTGDYGYTF.

A word on this clone: The sample has other DNA sequences that encode this CDR3 too. CDR3 nucleotide sequence: TGTGCCAGCAGCTTTCCGGGACAGGGGGCAGACACTGAAGCTTTCTTT. It translates to CASSFPGQGADTEAFF. The chain couples TRBV7-9 to TRBJ1-1; 12 nucleotides line up with TRBD1. The CDR3 is 16 residues long. Germline values: CDR1 SEHNR, CDR2 FQNEAQ (reference sequence). The V gene end was trimmed by 3 bases and the J gene end by 3 bases; junction bases not matched to a gene: 5.

This clone was recorded once. This chain links TRBV4-3 with TRBJ2-3; no clear D gene. Germline V gene lookup returns CDR1 LGHNA and CDR2 YSLEER. This CDR3 is 17 amino acids long. With 2 bases removed from V and 2 bases from J, the gap between germline ends came to 17 bases. The CDR3 bases are TGCGCCAGCAGCCAATCACTTGACCATCGGCCCACAGATACGCAGTATTTT. It translates to CASSQSLDHRPTDTQYF.